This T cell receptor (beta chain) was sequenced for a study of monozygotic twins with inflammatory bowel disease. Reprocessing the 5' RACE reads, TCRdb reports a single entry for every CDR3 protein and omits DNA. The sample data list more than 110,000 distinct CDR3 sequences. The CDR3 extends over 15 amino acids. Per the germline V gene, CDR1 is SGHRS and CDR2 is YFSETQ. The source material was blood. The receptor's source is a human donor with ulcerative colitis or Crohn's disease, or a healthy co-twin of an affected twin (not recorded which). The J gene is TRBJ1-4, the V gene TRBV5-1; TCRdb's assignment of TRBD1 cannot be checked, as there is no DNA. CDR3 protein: CASTRSPGANEKLFF.